Below, 2 T cell receptor beta chains from the same sample are listed, as sequenced in a study of read filtering for tumor transcriptome and immune sequencing. The library was built from roughly 400 ng RNA with molecular barcoded adaptors for alpha/delta and beta/gamma chains. Using its own MiXCR run on the reads, TCRdb lists one record per CDR3 protein. This sample has roughly 67,000 distinct CDR3 sequences; roughly a fifth occur once, and the top ten carry approximately 10%. The sequencing input was a population of CD138-negative cells sorted from bone marrow. Receptors were obtained from a donor at least 40 years old with multiple myeloma.

This clonotype has a count of ten or more. This rearrangement joins TRBV11-2 to TRBJ2-6; D possibly uses TRBD1 or TRBD2 (5 bases each). The CDR3 totals 17 residues. CDR1 is SGHAT and CDR2 is FQNNGV in the germline V gene. Trimming removed 4 bases at V and 3 bases at J, with 16 bases between. Written as DNA, the CDR3 is TGTGCCAGCAGCTCGCCTCGTGGGGCGGGTGGGGCCAACGTCCTGACTTTC. It yields the protein CASSSPRGAGGANVLTF.

The chain links TRBV19 to TRBJ2-1, with D possibly being TRBD2 (6 bases). The V gene's germline CDR1 is LNHDA and CDR2 SQIVND (reference sequence). Deletions cut 2 bases from V and 0 bases from J, with 20 bases between. The CDR3 has 19 residues. CDR3 amino acids: CASSISGGTPASSYNEQFF. CDR3 sequence (DNA): TGTGCCAGTAGTATAAGCGGCGGGACCCCAGCGAGCTCCTACAATGAGCAGTTCTTC.